The 16 T cell receptor beta chains given below trace back to one sample, sequenced in a study of T cell responses to AZD1222 COVID-19 vaccine. Libraries were prepared by immunoSEQ multiplex PCR; TCRdb keeps only in-frame clonotypes and omits some of them. The profile shows 89,000 or so clones, 86% of them singletons. This specimen was peripheral blood, taken on day 0 of AZD1222 vaccination. The receptors were gathered from an adult in good health.

This sequence joins TRBV27 and TRBJ1-3, with a weak D call TRBD1 (6 bases). V was shortened by 6 bases and J by 0 bases, with 15 bases between the two germline ends. The V gene's germline CDR1 is MNHEY and CDR2 SMNVEV (reference sequence). CDR3 length: 16 amino acids. The CDR3 protein is CASRLGGQTSGNTIYF. DNA of the CDR3: TGTGCCAGCAGACTCGGGGGGCAGACCTCTGGAAACACCATATATTTT.

The rearrangement links TRBV6-5 to TRBJ2-7, with D perhaps matching TRBD2 (5 bases). The CDR3 has 16 residues. Looked up from germline, CDR1 is MNHEY and CDR2 is SVGAGI. V was clipped by 2 bases and J by 0 bases, with 14 bases between them. CDR3 nucleotides: TGTGCCAGCAGTTACGACGGGATCACAGCCTCCTACGAGCAGTACTTC. It codes for CASSYDGITASYEQYF.

The V and J genes are TRBV19 and TRBJ1-2; D gene unclear. The germline gives CDR1 LNHDA, CDR2 SQIVND (reference sequence). The CDR3 has 14 residues. Between the trimmed V and J ends, which lost 6 bases and 3 bases, there was a span of 14 bases. Here the CDR3 DNA reads TGTGCCAGTAGCGGAGCAGTTTTCGACTATGGCTACACCTTC. Protein: CASSGAVFDYGYTF.

The chain uses TRBV7-2 and TRBJ1-4, with D maybe TRBD1 (5 bases). V dropped 5 bases and J dropped 6 bases, with 22 bases sitting between them. Germline values: CDR1 SGHTA, CDR2 FQGNSA. The length of the CDR3 is 17 residues. For the CDR3, the DNA is TGTGCCAGCAGCCTCCATGGGGGAGCTAGGGTGGATGAAAAACTGTTTTTT. Residues: CASSLHGGARVDEKLFF. The full variable domain, completed using reference TRBV7-2 and TRBJ1-4, is GAGVSQSPSNKVTEKGKDVELRCDPISGHTALYWYRQSLGQGLEFLIYFQGNSAPDKSGLPSDRFSAERTGGSVSTLTIQRTQQEDSAVYLCASSLHGGARVDEKLFFGSGTQLSVL.

The gene calls are TRBV28 and TRBJ1-4; 9 nucleotides align to TRBD1. The V segment lost 3 bases and the J segment 10 bases; nucleotides outside the gene matches: 6. Germline loops: CDR1 MDHEN, CDR2 SYDVKM. This CDR3 region has 14 residues. The CDR3 protein is CASSLAPTGGKLFF. In DNA, the CDR3 is TGTGCCAGCAGTTTGGCCCCGACAGGGGGAAAACTGTTTTTT.

This sequence joins TRBV5-1 and TRBJ2-6; D might be TRBD1 or TRBD2, each matching 5 bases. With 6 bases removed from V and 2 bases from J, the gap between germline ends came to 15 bases. Germline V gives CDR1 SGHRS, CDR2 YFSETQ. CDR3 length equals 16 residues. Here the CDR3 DNA reads TGCGCCAGCATGCAGGGCCGGGGAGCTGGGGCCAACGTCCTGACTTTC. Amino acids: CASMQGRGAGANVLTF.

This sequence joins TRBV11-2 and TRBJ1-1; TRBD1 aligns across 9 bases. Unmatched junction bases numbered 8, after V lost 5 bases and J lost 4 bases. The germline gives CDR1 SGHAT, CDR2 FQNNGV. The length of the CDR3 is 15 residues. CDR3 region: CASSPRTGASTEAFF. CDR3 in DNA: TGTGCCAGCAGCCCGAGGACAGGGGCGAGCACTGAAGCTTTCTTT.

The CDR3 sequence is CASSLSLGQIAYEQYF. The DNA for the CDR3 is TGTGCCAGCAGCCTTAGCCTGGGACAGATAGCCTACGAGCAGTACTTC. The chain is built from TRBV7-8 and TRBJ2-7; 7 bases match TRBD1. This CDR3 is built from 16 residues. Germline V gene sequence: CDR1 SGHVS, CDR2 FQNEAQ. The trim removed 5 bases at V and 2 bases at J, leaving 12 bases unmatched.

The chain's CDR3 is CASRVTGGYTGELFF. The CDR3 nucleotides read TGTGCCAGCAGGGTAACAGGGGGCTATACCGGGGAGCTGTTTTTT. The V and J genes are TRBV7-9 and TRBJ2-2; 9 bases match TRBD1. Germline values: CDR1 SEHNR, CDR2 FQNEAQ (reference sequence). The CDR3 extends over 15 amino acids. Trimming took 6 bases from V and 5 from J; bases not matched to a gene: 7.

V gene TRBV7-2 combines with J gene TRBJ2-7; 8 bases align to TRBD1. The trim removed 5 bases at V and 6 bases at J, leaving 9 bases unmatched. CDR1 is SGHTA and CDR2 is FQGNSA in the germline V gene. CDR3 length equals 14 residues. In DNA form, the CDR3 reads TGTGCCAGCAGCACAGGGGGGTGGCTAGTCGAGCAGTACTTC. This gives the protein CASSTGGWLVEQYF.

This chain joins TRBV5-8 and TRBJ2-1, with 8 bases matching TRBD1. CDR3 length: 15 amino acids. V trimming: 4 bases; J trimming: 0 bases; junction bases outside the gene matches: 3. Germline lookup yields CDR1 SGHTS and CDR2 YDEGEE. CDR3 DNA: TGTGCCAGCAGCATCGGACAGGGCTCCTACAATGAGCAGTTCTTC. This gives the protein CASSIGQGSYNEQFF.

The chain recombines TRBV10-3 with TRBJ2-2, with 10 bases matching TRBD1. This CDR3 region has 13 residues. V dropped 9 bases and J dropped 6; count of bases not matched to a gene: 4. Germline V gene lookup returns CDR1 ENHRY and CDR2 SYGVKD. The CDR3 reads CAISDRGPGELFF. CDR3 coding DNA: TGTGCCATTTCAGACAGGGGGCCCGGGGAGCTGTTTTTT.

This chain joins TRBV19 and TRBJ2-3; D is uncertain. The CDR3 has 14 residues. The V gene's germline CDR1 is LNHDA and CDR2 SQIVND (reference sequence). Trimming removed 4 bases from V and 4 bases from J, with 12 bases in between. The chain's CDR3 is CASSTSPRADTQYF. The CDR3 DNA follows: TGTGCCAGTAGTACGTCCCCCCGGGCAGATACGCAGTATTTT.

The gene calls are TRBV6-5 and TRBJ1-3, with 8 bases matching TRBD1. CDR1 and CDR2 (germline): MNHEY, SVGAGI. The ends lost 0 bases at V and 4 bases at J; junction bases unmatched: 2. The CDR3 totals 15 residues. In nucleotides, the CDR3 is TGTGCCAGCAGTTACTCTGGACAGGGCGGAAACACCATATATTTT. The encoded protein is CASSYSGQGGNTIYF.

The rearrangement joins TRBV2 to TRBJ2-2, with TRBD1 as a possible D gene (7 bases). With 6 bases removed from V and 4 bases from J, the gap between germline ends came to 18 bases. Per germline, CDR1 SNHLY and CDR2 FYNNEI. The CDR3 runs to 16 residues. CDR3 in DNA: TGTGCCAGCAGCGCCCGACAGGGAGGTAGCACCGGGGAGCTGTTTTTT. This gives the protein CASSARQGGSTGELFF. Full variable domain (rest looked up from reference TRBV2 and TRBJ2-2): EPEVTQTPSHQVTQMGQEVILRCVPISNHLYFYWYRQILGQKVEFLVSFYNNEISEKSEIFDDQFSVERPDGSNFTLKIRSTKLEDSAMYFCASSARQGGSTGELFFGEGSRLTVL.

This clone was detected only once. The chain joins TRBV6-5 to TRBJ1-5; tentatively, D is TRBD1 (6 bases). CDR3 length equals 13 residues. CDR1 is MNHEY, CDR2 SVGAGI, per germline. Trimming left V 5 bases short and J 4 bases short, with 9 bases between. The CDR3 coding sequence is TGTGCCAGCAGTCCTACAGGGAATCAGCCCCAGCATTTT. Translated, it gives CASSPTGNQPQHF.